Following are 30 T cell receptor beta chains from one sample sequenced in a study of technical replicates of blood from several donors (dated by TCRdb to between 2016 and 2019). Library preparation used the immunoSEQ multiplex PCR assay. What TCRdb holds here is the immuneACCESS table cut down to in-frame rearrangements. Part of the clones is not present; checked against another copy, under half of the missing clones reflect an unresolved V gene, and the others are unexplained. Recorded for this sample are under 90,000 clones; 93% of them occurred a single time. Of the sample, roughly 0.23% falls within the top ten clones. The sequencing sample was made of T cells isolated from PBMCs. Receptors originate from a human donor in good health.

The chain carries TRBV5-1 and TRBJ2-5, with 8 bases aligning to TRBD2. This CDR3 is 13 amino acids long. Germline trimming cut 4 bases from V and 3 bases from J; bases unmatched to any gene: 2. Germline V lookup: CDR1 SGHRS, CDR2 YFSETQ. The CDR3 sequence: CASSRRGEETQYF. CDR3 DNA: TGCGCCAGCAGCCGGCGGGGGGAAGAGACCCAGTACTTC.

This sequence joins TRBV11-3 and TRBJ1-1; D not resolved. The germline V gene has CDR1 SGHNT and CDR2 YENEEA. CDR3 size: 13 residues. Trimming removed 2 bases at V and 1 base at J, with 5 bases between. CDR3 nucleotides: TGTGCCAGCAGCTTACCCGGGAACACTGAAGCTTTCTTT. This sequence encodes CASSLPGNTEAFF.

The rearrangement links TRBV9 to TRBJ2-1, with D unclear. The CDR3 loop spans 12 amino acids. The germline V gene has CDR1 SGDLS and CDR2 YYNGEE. The V gene lost 3 bases and the J gene lost 8 bases, with 9 bases spanning the gap. As DNA, the CDR3 is TGTGCCAGCAGCGCAGTCGACTATGAGCAGTTCTTC. It codes for CASSAVDYEQFF.

The chain joins TRBV2 to TRBJ1-1; D unresolved. This CDR3 contains 14 residues. Germline CDR1 reads SNHLY; CDR2 reads FYNNEI. V was shortened by 8 bases and J by 0 bases, with 13 bases between the two germline ends. The CDR3 DNA reads TGTGCCAGCGGAAAAGAGGGCTTGAACACTGAAGCTTTCTTT. This gives the protein CASGKEGLNTEAFF.

The chain is built from TRBV7-9 and TRBJ2-7; D is perhaps TRBD1 (6 bases). The germline gives CDR1 SEHNR, CDR2 FQNEAQ (reference sequence). CDR3 length: 14 amino acids. The germline V and J ends were trimmed by 2 bases and 2 bases, with 10 bases remaining between them. The chain's CDR3 is CASSLTGPAYEQYF. CDR3 DNA: TGTGCCAGCAGCTTAACAGGGCCTGCCTACGAGCAGTACTTC.

The chain has TRBV5-1 and TRBJ1-4, with TRBD1 identical over 10 bases. In germline, CDR1 is SGHRS, CDR2 YFSETQ. This CDR3 is built from 15 residues. With V trimmed by 4 bases and J by 7 bases, 7 bases remained unmatched. CDR3: CASSLGTGVGEKLFF. The DNA for the CDR3 is TGCGCCAGCAGCCTAGGGACAGGGGTTGGTGAAAAACTGTTTTTT.

The V call is TRBV14, the J call TRBJ2-7; weak D call: TRBD2 (5 bases). CDR1 and CDR2 from the germline V gene are SGHDN and FVKESK. This CDR3 spans 12 amino acids. The germline V and J ends were trimmed by 0 bases and 7 bases, with 7 bases remaining between them. CDR3 sequence reads: CASSQDRGEQYF. CDR3 DNA sequence: TGTGCCAGCAGCCAAGATCGAGGGGAGCAGTACTTC. Full variable domain (remainder filled in from reference TRBV14 and TRBJ2-7): EAGVTQFPSHSVIEKGQTVTLRCDPISGHDNLYWYRRVMGKEIKFLLHFVKESKQDESGMPNNRFLAERTGGTYSTLKVQPAELEDSGVYFCASSQDRGEQYFGPGTRLTVT.

The J gene is TRBJ2-4, the V gene TRBV7-8, with 13 nucleotides matching TRBD2. From germline, CDR1 is SGHVS and CDR2 FQNEAQ. CDR3 length: 18 residues. V was clipped by 5 bases and J by 1 base; unmatched bases: 8. CDR3 sequence (DNA): TGTGCCAGCAGCCCCGGACTAGCGGGAGAGGCGGCCAAAAACATTCAGTACTTC. This sequence encodes CASSPGLAGEAAKNIQYF. Filled out from reference TRBV7-8 and TRBJ2-4, the complete variable domain reads GAGVSQSPRYKVAKRGQDVALRCDPISGHVSLFWYQQALGQGPEFLTYFQNEAQLDKSGLPSDRFFAERPEGSVSTLKIQRTQQEDSAVYLCASSPGLAGEAAKNIQYFGAGTRLSVL.

This chain joins TRBV4-1 and TRBJ2-3; 8 nucleotides line up with TRBD1. Losses at the gene ends were 5 bases for V and 4 bases for J; bases not matched to a gene: 5. From germline, CDR1 is MGHRA and CDR2 YSYEKL. The CDR3 totals 14 residues. The CDR3 sequence is CASSIGQGPDTQYF. The CDR3, as DNA: TGCGCCAGCAGCATAGGACAGGGTCCAGATACGCAGTATTTT.

The V gene is TRBV4-1, the J gene TRBJ1-5; D not certain. The CDR3 is 16 residues long. Trimming took 2 bases from V and 5 from J, leaving 16 bases between them. Germline loops: CDR1 MGHRA, CDR2 YSYEKL. As DNA, the CDR3 is TGCGCCAGCAGCCAAAGGTTAGAGGCAGCGTATCAGCCCCAGCATTTT. Its protein product is CASSQRLEAAYQPQHF.

This chain links TRBV18 with TRBJ2-3, with TRBD2 matching over 9 bases. This CDR3 is built from 16 residues. After removal of 5 bases from V and 2 bases from J, the junction contained 8 bases not matched to a gene. Germline-derived CDR1 and CDR2 are KGHSH and LQKENI. In DNA form, the CDR3 reads TGTGCCAGCTCATCATTAGCGGGGGCCCTCACAGATACGCAGTATTTT. This codes for CASSSLAGALTDTQYF.

The rearrangement uses TRBV7-8 and TRBJ2-2; 9 bases are shared with TRBD1. Germline CDR1 reads SGHVS; CDR2 reads FQNEAQ. V shed 4 bases and J 6 bases; nucleotides not matched to a gene: 6. CDR3 length: 15 residues. Here the CDR3 DNA reads TGTGCCAGCAGCTGGACAGGGGTCATGGCCGGGGAGCTGTTTTTT. It is translated as CASSWTGVMAGELFF.

This sequence joins TRBV28 and TRBJ2-1; 10 positions agree with TRBD2. The CDR3 covers 18 residues. The V gene end was trimmed by 2 bases and the J gene end by 2 bases; junction bases not matched to a gene: 9. Germline CDR1 is MDHEN and CDR2 is SYDVKM. This CDR3 reads CASSLRTLAGAPYNEQFF. The DNA of the CDR3 is TGTGCCAGCAGTTTACGGACTCTAGCGGGAGCTCCCTACAATGAGCAGTTCTTC.

This chain connects TRBV19 to TRBJ1-6, with 10 bases matching TRBD1. Germline CDR1 reads LNHDA; CDR2 reads SQIVND (reference sequence). The junction had 2 bases not matched to a gene; V was cut back by 1 base and J by 8 bases. The CDR3 contains 15 residues. The CDR3 nucleotides are TGTGCCAGTAGTATAGCCGGGACAGGGGATTCACCCCTCCACTTT. It yields the protein CASSIAGTGDSPLHF.

V usage is TRBV6-5 and J usage is TRBJ2-1; no clear D. V was trimmed by 0 bases and J by 6 bases, leaving 9 bases between them. The CDR3 contains 14 residues. The V gene's germline CDR1 is MNHEY and CDR2 SVGAGI. The CDR3 loop is CASSYSSTPNEQFF. The CDR3 region has the DNA TGTGCCAGCAGTTACTCGAGCACCCCCAATGAGCAGTTCTTC.

The genes are TRBV19 and TRBJ2-7; 9 bases fit TRBD1. V was pared by 5 bases and J by 3 bases, with 8 bases of the junction left unmatched. CDR1 and CDR2 from the germline V gene are LNHDA and SQIVND (reference sequence). The CDR3 extends over 15 amino acids. This chain's CDR3 is CASSGPPTGGYEQYF. As DNA, the CDR3 is TGTGCCAGTAGTGGCCCGCCGACAGGGGGCTACGAGCAGTACTTC.

The chain links TRBV20-1 to TRBJ1-2, with D unresolved. Germline CDR1 and CDR2: DFQATT and SNEGSKA (reference sequence). There are 8 residues in the CDR3. V was trimmed by 8 bases and J by 11 bases, leaving 9 bases between them. The chain's CDR3 is CSTLNYTF. The CDR3 DNA reads TGCAGTACTTTGAATTACACCTTC.

This rearrangement joins TRBV28 to TRBJ2-6, with D possibly matching TRBD1 (5 bases). Germline V gene data show CDR1 as MDHEN and CDR2 as SYDVKM. The CDR3 runs to 16 residues. With 3 bases removed from V and 1 base from J, the gap between germline ends came to 10 bases. The CDR3 loop is CASSFLQGSGANVLTF. CDR3 DNA sequence: TGTGCCAGCAGTTTTCTCCAGGGATCTGGGGCCAACGTCCTGACTTTC.

V gene TRBV10-3 combines with J gene TRBJ2-3, with D unclear. V lost 2 bases, J lost 2 bases, and 5 bases lay in between. Germline CDR1 ENHRY, CDR2 SYGVKD. The CDR3 runs to 13 residues. The chain's CDR3 is CAISELSTDTQYF. The CDR3 nucleotides are TGTGCCATCAGTGAGCTTTCCACAGATACGCAGTATTTT.

Only a few counts were recorded for this clone. The gene calls are TRBV9 and TRBJ1-1, with D perhaps TRBD1 (5 bases). The CDR3 extends over 13 amino acids. Trimming cost V 4 bases and J 0 bases, with 7 bases left between them. Per germline, CDR1 SGDLS and CDR2 YYNGEE. The CDR3 loop is CASSPGMNTEAFF. In nucleotides, the CDR3 is TGTGCCAGCAGCCCAGGGATGAACACTGAAGCTTTCTTT.

This clone was detected only once. The chain has TRBV6-6 and TRBJ1-6; no firm D call. Trimming removed 2 bases from V and 7 bases from J, with 12 bases in between. Germline-derived CDR1 and CDR2 are MNHNY and SVGAGI (reference sequence). This CDR3 has 15 amino acids. The CDR3 DNA reads TGTGCCAGCAGTTACAAGGGAGTTTGGAATTCACCCCTCCACTTT. This gives the protein CASSYKGVWNSPLHF.

The chain is built from TRBV11-2 and TRBJ1-1; no clear D. CDR3 length: 13 amino acids. Trimming stripped 3 bases from V and 0 bases from J, with 5 bases between. The germline gives CDR1 SGHAT, CDR2 FQNNGV. The DNA for the CDR3 is TGTGCCAGCAGCTTCTTAATGAACACTGAAGCTTTCTTT. Its translation: CASSFLMNTEAFF.

This clone has just one count. The chain recombines TRBV5-1 with TRBJ2-7; D perhaps matches TRBD2 (5 bases). V shed 3 bases and J shed 3 bases, with 10 bases lying between them. CDR3 length: 13 residues. Germline lookup yields CDR1 SGHRS and CDR2 YFSETQ. The CDR3 protein is CASSYVGDYEQYF. The CDR3 DNA is TGCGCCAGCAGCTACGTCGGGGACTACGAGCAGTACTTC.

V and J are TRBV6-1 and TRBJ2-5, with 8 bases identical to TRBD2. V trimming: 7 bases; J trimming: 2 bases; junction bases outside the gene matches: 9. CDR3 length equals 15 residues. The V gene's germline CDR1 is MNHNS and CDR2 SASEGT. CDR3 loop: CASTRRGVPQETQYF. The CDR3 nucleotides are TGTGCCAGCACCCGGCGGGGGGTTCCACAAGAGACCCAGTACTTC.

This rearrangement joins TRBV21-1 to TRBJ2-5; TRBD1 is the table's D call, not checked against the DNA. TRBV21-1 is classified as a pseudogene. The CDR3 contains 14 residues. The DNA for the CDR3 is TGTGCCAGCAGCACGCGGACAGTCCAAGAGACCCAGTACTTC. This encodes CASSTRTVQETQYF.

The chain has TRBV5-1 and TRBJ1-2, with 8 bases matching TRBD1. Germline values: CDR1 SGHRS, CDR2 YFSETQ. Unmatched junction bases numbered 3, after V lost 2 bases and J lost 3 bases. The CDR3 is made up of 14 amino acids. The CDR3 here is CASSFRGLDYGYTF. CDR3 coding DNA: TGCGCCAGCAGCTTCAGGGGGCTAGACTATGGCTACACCTTC.

This clone was seen a single time. The rearrangement joins TRBV10-3 to TRBJ2-1; 13 nucleotides agree with TRBD2. The CDR3 contains 14 residues. J gave up 7 bases and V 7 bases, and 4 bases lay outside the gene matches. Germline CDR1 is ENHRY and CDR2 is SYGVKD. The DNA of the CDR3 is TGTGCCATCACCGGACTAGCGGGAGAAAATGAGCAGTTCTTC. It translates to CAITGLAGENEQFF.

V usage is TRBV29-1 and J usage is TRBJ2-5; 10 bases agree with TRBD2. Germline V gene sequence: CDR1 SQVTM, CDR2 ANQGSEA. J lost 5 bases, V lost 5 bases, and 14 bases had no gene match. This CDR3 contains 16 residues. CDR3 nucleotide sequence: TGCAGCGTTAGATTAGCGGGAGGAATCCTGATGGAGACCCAGTACTTC. Amino acid sequence: CSVRLAGGILMETQYF.

The chain combines TRBV2 with TRBJ2-5; TRBD2 agrees at 13 bases. CDR3 size: 14 residues. CDR1 is SNHLY and CDR2 is FYNNEI in the germline V gene. V shed 7 bases, J shed 5 bases, and the junction held 4 bases outside the gene matches. The CDR3: CASKTSGGVETQYF. In DNA, the CDR3 is TGTGCCAGCAAAACTAGCGGGGGGGTGGAGACCCAGTACTTC.

The chain employs TRBV10-3 and TRBJ2-1; 13 nucleotides match TRBD2. J was trimmed by 7 bases and V by 11 bases; bases with no gene match: 8. CDR1 is ENHRY, CDR2 SYGVKD, per germline. This CDR3 contains 14 residues. In DNA, the CDR3 is TGTGCCTCCCGCGGACTAGCGGGAGTGAATGAGCAGTTCTTC. Translating it yields CASRGLAGVNEQFF.